Reported below is one T cell receptor beta chain. The CDR3 has 15 residues. Germline V CDR1 and CDR2: SGHRS, YFSETQ. V shed 4 bases and J 3 bases; nucleotides not matched to a gene: 4. This entry is derived from a study of T cell responses to AZD1222 COVID-19 vaccine. This table comes from immunoSEQ multiplex PCR, and its TCRdb copy is limited to in-frame clones, with some not included. The sample includes approximately 200,000 clones, roughly 90% seen only once; the top ten take nearly 3.5%. The starting material was peripheral blood, obtained 28 days after the second AZD1222 dose. The gene calls are TRBV5-1 and TRBJ1-4; 9 nucleotides align to TRBD1. The TCR originated in an adult who received the AZD1222 COVID-19 vaccine. The CDR3 protein is CASSGTGGSNEKLFF. CDR3 sequence (DNA): TGCGCCAGCAGCGGAACAGGGGGCTCTAATGAAAAACTGTTTTTT.